This TCR beta chain was obtained from a study of blood T cell repertoires in COVID-19. The overall study: From T cells, B-cell-depleted T cells, or PBMCs came the material, which was cDNA or gDNA.

Germline lookup yields CDR1 SGHRS and CDR2 YFSETQ. CDR3 length: 15 amino acids. With 0 bases removed from V and 1 base from J, the gap between germline ends came to 10 bases. Turning to this clone: Other nucleotide sequences in the sample specify the same CDR3.

Some clones are missing from TCRdb's copy, which holds only in-frame ones; the method was immunoSEQ multiplex PCR. The sample carries around 89,000 clones, 60% to 80% recorded once. The genes are TRBV5-1 and TRBJ1-1, with D possibly TRBD1 on 5 matching bases. The sequencing input was peripheral blood. The receptor was isolated from a woman aged 80 or over with acute or convalescent COVID-19. DNA for the CDR3: TGCGCCAGCAGCTTGGGCGGGGGGTGGAACACTGAAGCTTTCTTT. This gives the protein CASSLGGGWNTEAFF.